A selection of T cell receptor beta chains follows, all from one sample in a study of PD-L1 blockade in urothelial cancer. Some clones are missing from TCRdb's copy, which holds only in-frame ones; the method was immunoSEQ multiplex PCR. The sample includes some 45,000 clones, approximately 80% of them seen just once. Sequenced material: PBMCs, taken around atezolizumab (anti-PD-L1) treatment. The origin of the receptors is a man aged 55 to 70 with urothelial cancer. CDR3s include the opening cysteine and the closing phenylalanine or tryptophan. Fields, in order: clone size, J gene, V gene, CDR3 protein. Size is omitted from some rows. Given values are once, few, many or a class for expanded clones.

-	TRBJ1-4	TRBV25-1	CASSKGGQRVNEKLFF
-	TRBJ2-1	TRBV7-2	CASSSPGLTEQFF
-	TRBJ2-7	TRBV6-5	CASSSGLAGPYEQYF
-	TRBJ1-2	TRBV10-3	CAISESQGYGYTF
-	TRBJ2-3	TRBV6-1	CASTGQLSTDTQYF
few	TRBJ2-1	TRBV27	CASSRPGTSRYNEQFF
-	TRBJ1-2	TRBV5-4	CASSLEIGRQGYGGYTF
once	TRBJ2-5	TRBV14	CASSPGQGRLETQYF
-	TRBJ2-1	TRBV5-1	CASSSQLARSSYNEQFF
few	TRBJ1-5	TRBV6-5	CASSYLGQPQHF